The next 17 T cell receptor beta chains were all read from a single sample in a study of blood T cell repertoires in COVID-19. Clones were sequenced by immunoSEQ multiplex PCR, and TCRdb holds only the in-frame ones, with some missing. This sample carries 90,000 to 100,000 clones, 86% of them seen once, and the ten largest clones take around a tenth. Sequencing was done on a sample of peripheral blood. Source of these receptors: a middle-aged man with acute or convalescent COVID-19.

For the CDR3, the DNA is TGTGCCAGCAGCCCGGGGGGGAGCACAGATACGCAGTATTTT. Protein: CASSPGGSTDTQYF. The chain joins TRBV7-2 to TRBJ2-3; 8 bases match TRBD2. CDR1 is SGHTA and CDR2 is FQGNSA in the germline V gene. The CDR3 runs to 14 residues. Losses at the gene ends were 5 bases for V and 0 bases for J; bases not matched to a gene: 1.

This chain connects TRBV7-9 to TRBJ1-4; 9 positions match TRBD1. The CDR3 spans 17 residues. Germline V gene data show CDR1 as SEHNR and CDR2 as FQNEAQ (reference sequence). V shed 2 bases, J shed 8 bases, and the junction held 12 bases outside the gene matches. The chain's CDR3 is CASSLTGGWTGDEKLFF. CDR3 sequence (DNA): TGTGCCAGCAGCTTAACGGGAGGCTGGACAGGGGACGAAAAACTGTTTTTT.

This chain's CDR3 is CASSFGDSVDEQFF. The CDR3 DNA is TGCGCCAGCAGCTTCGGGGACAGTGTTGATGAGCAGTTCTTC. The rearrangement uses TRBV4-1 and TRBJ2-1; 7 positions match TRBD1. The V gene's germline CDR1 is MGHRA and CDR2 YSYEKL. The CDR3 totals 14 residues. V was clipped by 5 bases and J by 8 bases; unmatched bases: 9.

The chain links TRBV5-4 to TRBJ1-1, with D unclear. Germline assignment: CDR1 SGHNT and CDR2 YYREEE (reference sequence). The ends were cut back, 1 base at V and 8 bases at J, with 12 bases in the middle. The CDR3 is made up of 13 amino acids. CDR3 residues: CASSLIQAKEAFF. Here the CDR3 DNA reads TGTGCCAGCAGCTTGATCCAGGCTAAAGAAGCTTTCTTT.

The rearrangement links TRBV5-1 to TRBJ2-2; TRBD2 agrees at 16 bases. From germline, CDR1 is SGHRS and CDR2 YFSETQ. The V segment lost 4 bases and the J segment 5 bases; nucleotides outside the gene matches: 2. The length of the CDR3 is 16 residues. The CDR3 DNA reads as TGCGCCAGCAGCGGGGGACTAGCGGGAGGGACCGGGGAGCTGTTTTTT. This gives the protein CASSGGLAGGTGELFF.

The chain couples TRBV3-1 (or the pseudogene TRBV3-2) to TRBJ2-3; D may be TRBD2 (5 bases). This CDR3 region has 13 residues. Germline V lookup: CDR1 LGHDT, CDR2 YNNKEL (reference sequence). V lost 0 bases to trimming and J lost 5 bases, with 6 bases between them. The CDR3 spells CASSQDGLDTQYF. CDR3 nucleotide sequence: TGTGCCAGCAGCCAAGATGGACTAGATACGCAGTATTTT.

This chain connects TRBV4-2 to TRBJ2-7; 11 bases align to TRBD2. The CDR3 consists of 15 residues. In germline, CDR1 is LGHNA, CDR2 YNFKEQ. J was trimmed by 0 bases and V by 3 bases; bases with no gene match: 1. The CDR3 nucleotides are TGTGCCAGCAGCCACGGACTAGCGGGCTCCTACGAGCAGTACTTC. It is translated as CASSHGLAGSYEQYF.

This chain joins TRBV4-2 and TRBJ2-3; a weak D match, TRBD2 (5 bases). V was shortened by 1 base and J by 6 bases, with 20 bases between the two germline ends. Germline CDR1 is LGHNA and CDR2 is YNFKEQ. The length of the CDR3 is 17 residues. In DNA form, the CDR3 reads TGTGCCAGCAGCCAAGGGGCCGGCACTAGTAGTGTGGATACGCAGTATTTT. Its protein product is CASSQGAGTSSVDTQYF.

This clone was seen more than once but under ten times. The rearrangement uses TRBV7-8 and TRBJ2-7; D unresolved. Between the trimmed V and J ends, which lost 1 base and 0 bases, there was a span of 7 bases. Germline CDR1 SGHVS, CDR2 FQNEAQ. This CDR3 is built from 14 residues. This CDR3 is CASSLGAISYEQYF. DNA of the CDR3: TGTGCCAGCAGCTTAGGGGCTATCTCCTACGAGCAGTACTTC.

CDR3 sequence reads: CASSRTGAGLIYGYTF. The CDR3 DNA follows: TGTGCCAGCAGTCGGACAGGGGCAGGGCTAATCTATGGCTACACCTTC. The genes are TRBV11-2 and TRBJ1-2; 9 nucleotides align to TRBD1. Germline lookup yields CDR1 SGHAT and CDR2 FQNNGV. With 6 bases clipped from V and 4 bases from J, the junction kept 12 bases outside the gene matches. The CDR3 is made up of 16 amino acids. Drawing the rest from reference TRBV11-2 and TRBJ1-2, the complete variable domain is EAGVAQSPRYKIIEKRQSVAFWCNPISGHATLYWYQQILGQGPKLLIQFQNNGVVDDSQLPKDRFSAERLKGVDSTLKIQPAKLEDSAVYLCASSRTGAGLIYGYTFGSGTRLTVV.

The rearrangement links TRBV9 to TRBJ2-2, with D tentatively TRBD1 (6 bases). This CDR3 comprises 14 residues. From germline, CDR1 is SGDLS and CDR2 YYNGEE. V lost 6 bases to trimming and J lost 6 bases, with 15 bases between them. The CDR3: CASNTGLDPGELFF. CDR3 DNA sequence: TGTGCCAGCAACACAGGGCTAGATCCCGGGGAGCTGTTTTTT.

This chain uses TRBV5-6 with TRBJ1-4; 12 positions match TRBD1. V was clipped by 0 bases and J by 0 bases; unmatched bases: 6. This CDR3 spans 19 amino acids. The germline V gene has CDR1 SGHDT and CDR2 YYEEEE. The CDR3 nucleotides are TGTGCCAGCAGCTTGGGGTCCGGGACAGGGGGCTCAACTAATGAAAAACTGTTTTTT. Translating it yields CASSLGSGTGGSTNEKLFF.

The chain employs TRBV28 and TRBJ1-2, with 9 bases fitting TRBD1. This CDR3 is built from 17 residues. The V gene end was trimmed by 7 bases and the J gene end by 4 bases; junction bases not matched to a gene: 16. Germline loops: CDR1 MDHEN, CDR2 SYDVKM. The CDR3 DNA reads TGTGCCAGCACCTCTTATGGGGGGACAGGGTATGCCTATGGCTACACCTTC. Translating it yields CASTSYGGTGYAYGYTF.

CDR3 sequence reads: CAWSGTLATQYF. In nucleotides, the CDR3 is TGTGCCTGGAGTGGCACATTGGCTACGCAGTATTTT. The rearrangement joins TRBV30 to TRBJ2-3; D remains ambiguous. The germline V and J ends were trimmed by 1 base and 8 bases, with 10 bases remaining between them. The CDR3 length is 12 residues. The germline gives CDR1 GTSNPN, CDR2 SVGIG (reference sequence).

For the CDR3, the DNA is TGTGCCAGCAGCCGGGGACAGGGGCAGGGCACCGGGGAGCTGTTTTTT. Its translation: CASSRGQGQGTGELFF. The chain has TRBV3-1 (or the pseudogene TRBV3-2) and TRBJ2-2; 10 nucleotides agree with TRBD1. With V trimmed by 4 bases and J by 4 bases, 6 bases remained unmatched. CDR1 and CDR2 from the germline V gene are LGHDT and YNNKEL (reference sequence). This CDR3 comprises 16 residues.

This clone was counted a few times. V is TRBV3-1 (or the pseudogene TRBV3-2) and J is TRBJ2-5; 8 nucleotides align to TRBD2. The CDR3 runs 15 residues. Unmatched junction bases numbered 7, after V lost 0 bases and J lost 7 bases. Germline loops: CDR1 LGHDT, CDR2 YNNKEL (reference sequence). The CDR3 reads CASSQDIREGGTQYF. CDR3 in DNA: TGTGCCAGCAGCCAAGATATACGGGAGGGTGGGACCCAGTACTTC.

The chain uses TRBV18 and TRBJ1-6; no clear D. Germline assignment: CDR1 KGHSH and CDR2 LQKENI. The CDR3 is 14 residues long. V dropped 3 bases and J dropped 10 bases, with 13 bases sitting between them. The CDR3 sequence: CASSPLEQRSPLHF. CDR3 in DNA: TGTGCCAGCTCACCCCTCGAACAGCGGTCACCCCTCCACTTT.